A selection of T cell receptor beta chains follows, all from one sample in a study of immune cell composition in non-small cell lung cancer. The repertoire was sequenced with immunoSEQ multiplex PCR; TCRdb's copy has only in-frame clones and lacks some. This table has about 6,800 clones, 80% to 90% appearing once. Sequencing was done on a sample of non-adjacent lung tissue. These receptor sequences come from a human donor with non-small cell lung cancer. Each CDR3 is given with its conserved first and last residue. D genes are given only for firm matches. The listing skips clone size in some rows; elsewhere it reads once, few, many or a size class.

clone_size: -; j_call: TRBJ2-7; v_call: TRBV9; d_call: -; cdr3_aa: CASSAQPSYEQYF; cdr3_nt: TGTGCCAGCAGCGCGCAGCCCTCCTACGAGCAGTACTTC
clone_size: once; j_call: TRBJ2-7; v_call: TRBV7-8; d_call: -; cdr3_aa: CASSSTTGSYEQYF; cdr3_nt: TGTGCCAGCAGCTCGACCACAGGGAGCTACGAGCAGTACTTC
clone_size: once; j_call: TRBJ1-2; v_call: TRBV11-2; d_call: -; cdr3_aa: CASTQTGGQQGYTF; cdr3_nt: TGTGCCAGCACCCAGACGGGGGGGCAACAGGGCTACACCTTC
clone_size: medium-sized; j_call: TRBJ2-2; v_call: TRBV6-5; d_call: TRBD1; cdr3_aa: CASSSGTGDTGELFF; cdr3_nt: TGTGCCAGCAGTTCTGGGACAGGGGACACCGGGGAGCTGTTTTTT
clone_size: once; j_call: TRBJ1-2; v_call: TRBV19; d_call: -; cdr3_aa: CASSTPRGNRYGYTF; cdr3_nt: TGTGCCAGTAGTACCCCCCGGGGTAACCGTTATGGCTACACCTTC
clone_size: -; j_call: TRBJ2-7; v_call: TRBV19; d_call: TRBD2; cdr3_aa: CASSRGDHEQYF; cdr3_nt: TGTGCCAGTAGTCGGGGGGACCACGAGCAGTACTTC
clone_size: -; j_call: TRBJ2-3; v_call: TRBV6-1; d_call: -; cdr3_aa: CASRPGNTDTQYF; cdr3_nt: TGTGCCAGCAGGCCGGGAAACACAGATACGCAGTATTTT
clone_size: -; j_call: TRBJ2-3; v_call: TRBV5-1; d_call: -; cdr3_aa: CASSPGDSLADTQYF; cdr3_nt: TGCGCCAGCAGCCCCGGAGATAGCCTCGCAGATACGCAGTATTTT
clone_size: once; j_call: TRBJ2-5; v_call: TRBV5-5; d_call: -; cdr3_aa: CASSLESFLDQETQYF; cdr3_nt: TGTGCCAGCAGCTTGGAAAGCTTTTTAGATCAAGAGACCCAGTACTTC
clone_size: -; j_call: TRBJ1-2; v_call: TRBV6-1; d_call: -; cdr3_aa: CATPQPGTNYGYTF; cdr3_nt: TGTGCCACACCACAACCGGGAACGAACTATGGCTACACCTTC
clone_size: few; j_call: TRBJ2-3; v_call: TRBV5-1; d_call: TRBD2; cdr3_aa: CASSPFGGASADTQYF; cdr3_nt: TGCGCCAGCAGCCCCTTCGGGGGGGCGTCAGCAGATACGCAGTATTTT
clone_size: few; j_call: TRBJ1-4; v_call: TRBV5-1; d_call: -; cdr3_aa: CASSLGEVNEKLFF; cdr3_nt: TGCGCCAGCAGCTTGGGGGAAGTCAATGAAAAACTGTTTTTT
clone_size: -; j_call: TRBJ1-1; v_call: TRBV28; d_call: -; cdr3_aa: CASSFWVGGNTEAFF; cdr3_nt: TGTGCCAGCAGTTTCTGGGTGGGGGGAAACACTGAAGCTTTCTTT
clone_size: -; j_call: TRBJ2-7; v_call: TRBV7-2; d_call: TRBD2; cdr3_aa: CASSLVGGDSYEQYF; cdr3_nt: TGTGCCAGCAGCTTAGTTGGGGGGGATTCCTACGAGCAGTACTTC
clone_size: -; j_call: TRBJ2-2; v_call: TRBV2; d_call: TRBD2; cdr3_aa: CASSPAPLAGNTGELFF; cdr3_nt: TGTGCCAGCAGCCCCGCCCCGCTAGCGGGGAACACCGGGGAGCTGTTTTTT
clone_size: -; j_call: TRBJ2-5; v_call: TRBV27; d_call: -; cdr3_aa: CASSPWQGWGQETQYF; cdr3_nt: TGTGCCAGCAGCCCGTGGCAGGGATGGGGACAAGAGACCCAGTACTTC
clone_size: -; j_call: TRBJ2-2; v_call: TRBV7-3; d_call: TRBD2; cdr3_aa: CASSLMLAGGSAGELFF; cdr3_nt: TGTGCCAGCAGCTTAATGTTGGCGGGGGGGAGCGCCGGGGAGCTGTTTTTT
clone_size: -; j_call: TRBJ1-2; v_call: TRBV9; d_call: TRBD1; cdr3_aa: CASSVEGDSDGYTF; cdr3_nt: TGTGCCAGCAGCGTAGAGGGGGACAGCGATGGCTACACCTTC